The next 26 T cell receptor beta chains were all read from a single sample in a study of shared clonotypes between healthy human individuals (TCRdb year 2020). The library was produced with the immunoSEQ multiplex PCR assay. Not all clones reach the TCRdb copy of this immuneACCESS table, which keeps in-frame sequences only. Checked studies attribute under half of the gap to unresolved V genes and leave the rest unexplained. This sample gives around 500,000 clones in total; 70% to 80% of them show up just once. The ten largest clonotypes hold approximately 12% of the sample. Sample: PBMCs. These TCRs come from a middle-aged woman in good health. Some clones in this sample may be carry-over from other donors' samples.

The chain recombines TRBV7-6 with TRBJ2-3; D is unresolved. Germline CDR1 and CDR2: SGHVS and FNYEAQ. The germline V and J ends were trimmed by 4 bases and 10 bases, with 18 bases remaining between them. CDR3 length equals 14 residues. CDR3 in amino acids: CASSSRAPIEPQYF. In nucleotides, the CDR3 is TGTGCCAGCAGCTCCCGGGCCCCCATTGAGCCGCAGTATTTT. Looking up the rest from reference TRBV7-6 and TRBJ2-3 gives the full variable domain: GAGVSQSPRYKVTKRGQDVALRCDPISGHVSLYWYRQALGQGPEFLTYFNYEAQQDKSGLPNDRFSAERPEGSISTLTIQRTEQRDSAMYRCASSSRAPIEPQYFGPGTRLTVL.

The genes are TRBV11-2 and TRBJ2-1; D ambiguous. This CDR3 comprises 15 residues. V was trimmed by 1 base and J by 3 bases, leaving 10 bases between them. Germline loops: CDR1 SGHAT, CDR2 FQNNGV. The CDR3 protein is CASSLGKDYYNEQFF. The CDR3 DNA follows: TGTGCCAGCAGCTTAGGGAAGGATTACTACAATGAGCAGTTCTTC.

CDR3 region: CSVDTEMNTEAFF. In DNA form, the CDR3 reads TGCAGCGTGGATACAGAGATGAACACTGAAGCTTTCTTT. The chain recombines TRBV29-1 with TRBJ1-1; the D is unclear. With 6 bases removed from V and 0 bases from J, the gap between germline ends came to 11 bases. CDR3 length: 13 residues. Germline V gene data show CDR1 as SQVTM and CDR2 as ANQGSEA.

The genes are TRBV18 and TRBJ1-5; 12 positions match TRBD1. This CDR3 has 16 residues. V lost 2 bases and J lost 2; bases outside the gene matches: 1. CDR1 is KGHSH, CDR2 LQKENI, per germline. CDR3 in DNA: TGTGCCAGCTCACCAGGGACAGGGGGCGGCAATCAGCCCCAGCATTTT. Translated: CASSPGTGGGNQPQHF.

The chain couples TRBV19 to TRBJ1-5; D unresolved. CDR1 and CDR2 (germline): LNHDA, SQIVND (reference sequence). V was shortened by 5 bases and J by 1 base, with 6 bases between the two germline ends. CDR3 length: 13 residues. This chain's CDR3 is CASSLSSNQPQHF. CDR3 bases: TGTGCCAGTAGTTTATCGAGCAATCAGCCCCAGCATTTT.

The V gene is TRBV7-3, the J gene TRBJ1-1, with D hard to call. Per the germline V gene, CDR1 is SGHTA and CDR2 is FQGTGA. Trimming removed 2 bases from V and 1 base from J, with 8 bases in between. The CDR3 has 14 amino acids. The CDR3 loop is CASSLFSGNTEAFF. CDR3 DNA sequence: TGTGCCAGCAGCTTATTTAGTGGGAACACTGAAGCTTTCTTT.

This clone was picked up a small number of times. The identical CDR3 is also encoded by other nucleotide sequences in the sample. V usage is TRBV28 and J usage is TRBJ1-1; D is unresolved. The CDR3 sequence is 12 residues long. The germline V gene encodes CDR1 MDHEN and CDR2 SYDVKM. V dropped 2 bases and J dropped 1 base, with 2 bases sitting between them. The CDR3 nucleotides are TGTGCCAGCAGTTTACAGAACACTGAAGCTTTCTTT. Protein: CASSLQNTEAFF.

The count of this clone is one. The chain joins TRBV7-9 to TRBJ2-7; 8 bases are a match to TRBD2. This CDR3 region has 15 residues. V was clipped by 8 bases and J by 0 bases; unmatched bases: 9. The germline V gene encodes CDR1 SEHNR and CDR2 FQNEAQ (reference sequence). In DNA, the CDR3 is TGTGCCAGCTCACCCGGGAGGGGTAACTCCTACGAGCAGTACTTC. Translation gives CASSPGRGNSYEQYF.

This chain connects TRBV10-1 to TRBJ2-5; 9 bases line up with TRBD2. V lost 2 bases and J lost 5; bases outside the gene matches: 9. CDR1 is WNHNN, CDR2 SYGVQD, per germline (reference sequence). The CDR3 length is 16 residues. The DNA for the CDR3 is TGCGCCAGCAGTGAGGGGCTAGCGGGATTTAGTGAGACCCAGTACTTC. It translates to CASSEGLAGFSETQYF.

This clone came up a few times. The rearrangement uses TRBV7-2 and TRBJ2-7, with D unclear. Germline values: CDR1 SGHTA, CDR2 FQGNSA. V was cut by 5 bases and J by 6 bases, with 23 bases left in between. The CDR3 covers 16 residues. In DNA form, the CDR3 reads TGTGCCAGCAGCCGGGCAAGGCCGACAATTCCTACCGAGCAGTACTTC. Residues: CASSRARPTIPTEQYF.

Ten or more counts support this clone. The genes are TRBV7-2 and TRBJ2-1, with D uncertain. Trimming left V 0 bases short and J 5 bases short, with 5 bases between. Germline-derived CDR1 and CDR2 are SGHTA and FQGNSA. This CDR3 region has 13 residues. CDR3 in amino acids: CASSLAADNEQFF. In DNA, the CDR3 is TGTGCCAGCAGCTTAGCGGCAGACAATGAGCAGTTCTTC.

CDR3 in amino acids: CASSLGASGNQETQYF. DNA of the CDR3: TGTGCCAGCAGCTTAGGGGCTAGCGGGAATCAAGAGACCCAGTACTTC. This rearrangement joins TRBV7-9 to TRBJ2-5, with TRBD2 identical over 9 bases. The trim removed 1 base at V and 2 bases at J, leaving 5 bases unmatched. Germline V gene lookup returns CDR1 SEHNR and CDR2 FQNEAQ (reference sequence). The CDR3 sequence is 16 residues long.

This chain connects TRBV2 to TRBJ1-3, with D unresolved. The CDR3 consists of 14 residues. Germline CDR1 and CDR2: SNHLY and FYNNEI. Trimming stripped 4 bases from V and 0 bases from J, with 7 bases between. The CDR3 sequence is CASSGQNSGNTIYF. The CDR3 nucleotides read TGTGCCAGCAGTGGTCAGAACTCTGGAAACACCATATATTTT.

This clone came up a few times. This sample includes further DNA sequences coding for the same CDR3. This rearrangement joins TRBV9 to TRBJ2-2; D not resolved. Germline lookup yields CDR1 SGDLS and CDR2 YYNGEE. With 0 bases removed from V and 5 bases from J, the gap between germline ends came to 5 bases. CDR3 size: 13 residues. CDR3 sequence (DNA): TGTGCCAGCAGCGTAGGGGGAACCGGGGAGCTGTTTTTT. The encoded protein is CASSVGGTGELFF.

DNA of the CDR3: TGTGCCAGCAGTTTAGACAGGTCCGCGTACGAGCAGTACTTC. This gives the protein CASSLDRSAYEQYF. The J gene is TRBJ2-7, the V gene TRBV28, with D tentatively TRBD1 (6 bases). Germline values: CDR1 MDHEN, CDR2 SYDVKM. V was clipped by 2 bases and J by 4 bases, with 12 bases between them. There are 14 residues in the CDR3.

The chain employs TRBV2 and TRBJ2-7; weak D call: TRBD1 (6 bases). The CDR3 contains 13 residues. The germline V gene has CDR1 SNHLY and CDR2 FYNNEI. The V and J ends lost 7 bases and 2 bases respectively, with 12 bases between them. CDR3 DNA sequence: TGTGCCAGCAAAAAGGGGGATACCTACGAGCAGTACTTC. This codes for CASKKGDTYEQYF.

The chain carries TRBV2 and TRBJ2-7; 7 bases are shared with TRBD2. Unmatched junction bases numbered 12, after V lost 6 bases and J lost 7 bases. Germline values: CDR1 SNHLY, CDR2 FYNNEI. The CDR3 has 14 amino acids. CDR3 in amino acids: CASRSGREYGEQYF. CDR3 DNA sequence: TGTGCCAGCAGGTCTGGGCGGGAGTACGGGGAGCAGTACTTC.

This clone came up once. At one end the junction does not follow the germline gene, possibly because of a read error. The V and J genes are TRBV5-1 and TRBJ2-1; D call uncertain. The CDR3 totals 15 residues. From germline, CDR1 is SGHRS and CDR2 YFSETQ. The CDR3 here is CASSSMGPSDNEQFF. CDR3 bases: TGCGCCAGCAGCTCTATGGGCCCCTCCGACAATGAGCAGTTCTTC.

The chain combines TRBV10-3 with TRBJ1-4, with TRBD1 as a possible D gene (5 bases). Germline V CDR1 and CDR2: ENHRY, SYGVKD. The ends were cut back, 3 bases at V and 7 bases at J, with 12 bases in the middle. This CDR3 spans 14 amino acids. The CDR3 is CAISDGGAGEKLFF. In DNA form, the CDR3 reads TGTGCCATCAGTGACGGAGGGGCAGGTGAAAAACTGTTTTTT.

With regard to this clone: Within the sample, other DNA sequences also encode this same CDR3. The V gene is TRBV20-1, the J gene TRBJ2-5; possibly TRBD1 for D (5 bases). The ends were cut back, 6 bases at V and 4 bases at J, with 9 bases in the middle. The germline V gene encodes CDR1 DFQATT and CDR2 SNEGSKA (reference sequence). This CDR3 has 11 amino acids. CDR3 loop: CSAQGPETQYF. The CDR3 DNA sequence: TGCAGTGCCCAGGGTCCAGAGACCCAGTACTTC.

Written as DNA, the CDR3 is TGTGCCAGCTCACATGGACTAGCGGGATGGCAAGAGACCCAGTACTTC. Encoded protein: CASSHGLAGWQETQYF. This chain links TRBV18 with TRBJ2-5; TRBD2 matches 12 bases. This CDR3 is 16 amino acids long. V lost 4 bases to trimming and J lost 2 bases; unmatched junction nucleotides: 5. Germline CDR1 KGHSH, CDR2 LQKENI.

This sequence joins TRBV15 and TRBJ1-1; D is unresolved. CDR3 length equals 15 residues. The germline CDR1 and CDR2 sequences are LNHNV and YYDKDF (reference sequence). The V and J ends lost 0 bases and 1 base respectively, with 9 bases between them. The CDR3, as DNA: TGTGCCACCAGCAGAGATGGGCCTAGGAACACTGAAGCTTTCTTT. It translates to CATSRDGPRNTEAFF.

The rearrangement joins TRBV6-4 to TRBJ2-2, with TRBD1 matching over 10 bases. J lost 4 bases, V lost 8 bases, and 10 bases had no gene match. Per germline, CDR1 MRHNA and CDR2 SNTAGT. The CDR3 runs to 16 residues. CDR3 in DNA: TGTGCCAGCTCCGGGACAGGGGTCGGTCTCACCGGGGAGCTGTTTTTT. Its protein product is CASSGTGVGLTGELFF.

J is TRBJ2-3 and V is TRBV7-3; 7 bases match TRBD2. Germline V gives CDR1 SGHTA, CDR2 FQGTGA. The V gene end was trimmed by 3 bases and the J gene end by 2 bases; junction bases not matched to a gene: 5. There are 15 residues in the CDR3. The CDR3, as DNA: TGTGCCAGCAGCTTCTTGGGAGGGTACACAGATACGCAGTATTTT. This gives the protein CASSFLGGYTDTQYF. Full variable domain (outside the CDR3, taken from reference TRBV7-3 and TRBJ2-3): GAGVSQTPSNKVTEKGKYVELRCDPISGHTALYWYRQSLGQGPEFLIYFQGTGAADDSGLPNDRFFAVRPEGSVSTLKIQRTERGDSAVYLCASSFLGGYTDTQYFGPGTRLTVL.

V and J are TRBV18 and TRBJ2-6; D is unclear. Germline V gene data show CDR1 as KGHSH and CDR2 as LQKENI. The CDR3 loop spans 16 amino acids. V was shortened by 3 bases and J by 0 bases, with 9 bases between the two germline ends. The CDR3 region has the DNA TGTGCCAGCTCACCCAACAGAAGCTCTGGGGCCAACGTCCTGACTTTC. This gives the protein CASSPNRSSGANVLTF. Drawing the rest from reference TRBV18 and TRBJ2-6, the complete variable domain is NAGVMQNPRHLVRRRGQEARLRCSPMKGHSHVYWYRQLPEEGLKFMVYLQKENIIDESGMPKERFSAEFPKEGPSILRIQQVVRGDSAAYFCASSPNRSSGANVLTFGAGSRLTVL.

The V gene is TRBV4-3, the J gene TRBJ1-5; D call uncertain. V was cut by 0 bases and J by 6 bases, with 6 bases left in between. The CDR3 consists of 13 residues. Germline values: CDR1 LGHNA, CDR2 YSLEER. DNA of the CDR3: TGCGCCAGCAGCCAAGATGTGGGTCAGCCCCAGCATTTT. Translation gives CASSQDVGQPQHF.